Following are 12 T cell receptor beta chains from one sample sequenced in a study of CD8+ T cells in alopecia areata (dated by TCRdb to 2017 to 2018). In the paper's terms, the time point label means: around 28 days on oral tofacitinib. Read against the paper, the sample's treatment or condition label means: oral pan-JAK inhibitor, 5-10 mg twice daily. Receptor libraries were prepared by the immunoSEQ multiplex PCR assay. RNA was extracted from all samples and reverse transcribed into cDNA as template for TCR sequencing. Imported from immuneACCESS, the table was reduced by TCRdb to in-frame sequences with V and J called. These copies leave out some clones; in studies compared against another copy, an unresolved V gene accounts for under half, and the cause of the remainder is not known. The sample table holds roughly 120,000 clones, of which about 50% were seen once. Of the sample, roughly 0.5% falls within the top ten clones.

This sample comprised CD4+ T cells sorted from blood, obtained at week 4, from a patient treated with tofacitinib. The receptors here all came from a human donor with alopecia areata.

This clone was observed a few times. The CDR3: CASNQQGARKGGELFF. CDR3 DNA sequence: TGTGCCAGCAATCAACAGGGGGCGCGTAAAGGCGGGGAGCTGTTTTTT. This chain links TRBV28 with TRBJ2-2; 9 nucleotides agree with TRBD1. CDR3 length: 16 residues. The germline CDR1 and CDR2 sequences are MDHEN and SYDVKM. V gave up 7 bases and J gave up 7 bases; unmatched junction bases: 13.

This clone turned up a few times. The rearrangement links TRBV15 to TRBJ2-1; a weak D match, TRBD2 (6 bases). Germline CDR1 and CDR2: LNHNV and YYDKDF (reference sequence). Trimming removed 5 bases at V and 1 base at J, with 18 bases between. The CDR3 runs 17 residues. The CDR3 DNA reads TGTGCCACCAGCGGAGGGGCTAGCGCGCTGTCCTACAATGAGCAGTTCTTC. It yields the protein CATSGGASALSYNEQFF.

This clone has just a few counts. The rearrangement joins TRBV18 to TRBJ2-1; the D call may be TRBD1 or TRBD2 (5 bases each). This CDR3 is built from 16 residues. Germline V lookup: CDR1 KGHSH, CDR2 LQKENI. V was trimmed by 0 bases and J by 7 bases, leaving 16 bases between them. CDR3 sequence: CASSPPGTRMPNEQFF. CDR3 nucleotide sequence: TGTGCCAGCTCACCACCCGGGACCCGGATGCCTAATGAGCAGTTCTTC.

This rearrangement joins TRBV6-5 to TRBJ2-7; D is unclear. There are 13 residues in the CDR3. Trimming pared 4 bases from V and 7 bases from J, leaving 14 bases between. Germline CDR1 MNHEY, CDR2 SVGAGI. Here the CDR3 reads CASSSTSGGEQYF. DNA for the CDR3: TGTGCCAGCAGTTCCACTTCAGGTGGGGAGCAGTACTTC.

V gene TRBV5-1 combines with J gene TRBJ2-7; perhaps TRBD2 as D (6 bases). CDR1 is SGHRS, CDR2 YFSETQ, per germline. The germline V and J ends were trimmed by 0 bases and 2 bases, with 9 bases remaining between them. The CDR3 loop spans 14 amino acids. CDR3 DNA: TGCGCCAGCAGCTTGGTACCGGGGGCCTACGAGCAGTACTTC. Protein sequence: CASSLVPGAYEQYF.

The CDR3 region is CASSPPNGHNSPLHF. As DNA, the CDR3 is TGTGCCAGCTCACCACCGAACGGTCATAATTCACCCCTCCACTTT. V gene TRBV18 combines with J gene TRBJ1-6; D is ambiguous. This CDR3 contains 15 residues. V gave up 0 bases and J gave up 5 bases, with 8 bases separating them. Germline V lookup: CDR1 KGHSH, CDR2 LQKENI.

This clone was seen more than once but under ten times. The chain couples TRBV6-5 to TRBJ1-1; D gene unclear. CDR3 length: 15 amino acids. V was cut by 4 bases and J by 4 bases, with 16 bases left in between. The V gene's germline CDR1 is MNHEY and CDR2 SVGAGI. The chain's CDR3 is CASSSRFGVATEAFF. The CDR3 DNA follows: TGTGCCAGCAGTTCTAGGTTCGGGGTGGCCACTGAAGCTTTCTTT.

This clone has a handful of counts. The chain couples TRBV30 to TRBJ1-2; D not certain. The CDR3 is 12 amino acids. Trimming shortened V by 3 bases and J by 4 bases, and 9 bases separated the two germline ends. Germline V gene data show CDR1 as GTSNPN and CDR2 as SVGIG (reference sequence). The CDR3 sequence: CAWRGSSYGYTF. CDR3 sequence (DNA): TGTGCCTGGAGAGGGTCTAGCTATGGCTACACCTTC.

This clone was seen more than once but under ten times. CDR3 protein: CAWSHRGLAGAGEQFF. DNA for the CDR3: TGTGCCTGGAGCCATCGGGGACTAGCGGGGGCCGGTGAGCAGTTCTTC. The V call is TRBV30, the J call TRBJ2-1; 14 nucleotides line up with TRBD2. Unmatched junction bases numbered 10, after V lost 3 bases and J lost 9 bases. The germline V gene has CDR1 GTSNPN and CDR2 SVGIG (reference sequence). The CDR3 length is 16 residues.

V and J are TRBV29-1 and TRBJ2-3, with 11 bases lining up with TRBD2. This CDR3 has 16 residues. From germline, CDR1 is SQVTM and CDR2 ANQGSEA. V was pared by 6 bases and J by 2 bases, with 10 bases of the junction left unmatched. This CDR3 reads CSVQGLAVPHTDTQYF. CDR3 sequence (DNA): TGCAGCGTACAGGGACTAGCGGTTCCACACACAGATACGCAGTATTTT.

This clone was recorded a few times. This rearrangement joins TRBV7-2 to TRBJ1-1, with TRBD1 matching over 8 bases. CDR1 and CDR2 from the germline V gene are SGHTA and FQGNSA. The ends lost 0 bases at V and 0 bases at J; junction bases unmatched: 6. The CDR3 is 17 residues long. Here the CDR3 DNA reads TGTGCCAGCAGCTTAGCCGACAGGGGAAGGGTGAACACTGAAGCTTTCTTT. Amino acids: CASSLADRGRVNTEAFF. Full variable domain (outside the CDR3, taken from reference TRBV7-2 and TRBJ1-1): GAGVSQSPSNKVTEKGKDVELRCDPISGHTALYWYRQSLGQGLEFLIYFQGNSAPDKSGLPSDRFSAERTGGSVSTLTIQRTQQEDSAVYLCASSLADRGRVNTEAFFGQGTRLTVV.

This chain connects TRBV19 to TRBJ1-2; unclear D gene. Germline CDR1 LNHDA, CDR2 SQIVND (reference sequence). V gave up 9 bases and J gave up 3 bases, with 11 bases separating them. The CDR3 covers 12 residues. As DNA, the CDR3 is TGTGCCAGCGACGAGGGAGACTATGGCTACACCTTC. Residues: CASDEGDYGYTF.